This T cell receptor (beta chain) is from a study of blood T cell repertoires in COVID-19. Turning to the study itself: T cells, B-cell-depleted T cells, or PBMCs supplied cDNA or gDNA.

Measured with immunoSEQ multiplex PCR; TCRdb has only the in-frame clones, and not every one. The sample consists of 120,000 or so clones, 88% of them appearing once. The V gene lost 0 bases and the J gene lost 5 bases, with 11 bases spanning the gap. This CDR3 contains 14 residues. CDR1 and CDR2 from the germline V gene are SGHRS and YFSETQ. The sequenced sample was peripheral blood. The chain joins TRBV5-1 to TRBJ1-1; D gene uncertain. The TCR sequence derives from a human donor in a cohort sampled during active COVID-19. The CDR3 is CASSLGATGTEAFF. The CDR3 coding sequence is TGCGCCAGCAGCTTGGGGGCCACGGGGACTGAAGCTTTCTTT. The full variable domain, completed using reference TRBV5-1 and TRBJ1-1, is KAGVTQTPRYLIKTRGQQVTLSCSPISGHRSVSWYQQTPGQGLQFLFEYFSETQRNKGNFPGRFSGRQFSNSRSEMNVSTLELGDSALYLCASSLGATGTEAFFGQGTRLTVV.